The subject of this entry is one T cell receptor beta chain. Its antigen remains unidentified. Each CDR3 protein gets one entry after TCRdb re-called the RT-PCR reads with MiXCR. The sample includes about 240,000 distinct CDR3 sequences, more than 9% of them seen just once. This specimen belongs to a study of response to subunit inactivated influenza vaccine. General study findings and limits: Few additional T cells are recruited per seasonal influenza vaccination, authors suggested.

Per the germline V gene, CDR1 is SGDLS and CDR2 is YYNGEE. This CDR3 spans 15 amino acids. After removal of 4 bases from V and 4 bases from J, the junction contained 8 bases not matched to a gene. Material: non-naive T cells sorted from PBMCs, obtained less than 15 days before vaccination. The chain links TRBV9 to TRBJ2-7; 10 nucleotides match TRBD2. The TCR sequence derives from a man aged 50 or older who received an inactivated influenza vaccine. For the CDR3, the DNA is TGTGCCAGCAGCCCACAGCCTAGCGGGAGTTACGAGCAGTACTTC. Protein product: CASSPQPSGSYEQYF.